This T cell receptor beta chain appears in the sequencing data of a study of blood T cells in healthy people across ages. V was shortened by 4 bases and J by 11 bases, with 20 bases between the two germline ends. The CDR3 is made up of 15 amino acids. With a J-beta primer mix and a sample-barcoded 5' primer, a second PCR ran about 6 to 11 cycles. Template switching added a 12-random-nucleotide identifier to every cDNA molecule. In TCRdb, the 5' RACE reads were re-called with MiXCR into one record per CDR3 protein. The sample lists hundreds of thousands of distinct CDR3 sequences, around 45% seen once, with approximately 19% in the top ten. Isolation yielded PBMCs, at least 6 million per sample, in every case. There are a few counts of this clonotype.

The clonotype comes from a man aged 55-75 years in good health. The V and J genes are TRBV12-3 or TRBV12-4 and TRBJ1-4; D may be TRBD1 (5 bases). Sequenced input: blood. CDR3 region: CASSSPTDSRRKLFF. The CDR3 DNA sequence: TGTGCCAGCAGTTCTCCTACCGACAGCCGGAGGAAACTGTTTTTT.